This T cell receptor (beta chain) emerged from a study of vaccination and CD4 T cells after COVID-19. Overall study context: Six male and four female convalescents took part, two of them Hispanic. Treatment of control cultures consisted of a CEFX pool, an HIV-1 Nef pool, or no peptide.

Cultured CD4+ T cells had their DNA profiled by the Oncomine TCR Beta short-read assay. Via MiXCR, TCRdb re-called the PCR reads, giving one row per CDR3 protein. The sample holds roughly 28,000 distinct CDR3 sequences, around half seen once. Treatment noted: roughly 10-day PBMC culture with coronavirus spike peptide pools or control peptides (ViraFEST assay). Trimming removed 8 bases from V and 3 bases from J, with 14 bases in between. Germline loops: CDR1 MNHNS, CDR2 SASEGT. The CDR3 is made up of 14 amino acids. Regarding this clonotype: As yet, its antigen is unknown.

The receptor comes from a human donor who received a COVID-19 vaccine. The J gene is TRBJ1-5, the V gene TRBV6-1, with D tentatively TRBD1 (5 bases). The specimen comprised CD4+ T cells from blood, cultured in vitro, sampled before SARS-CoV-2 vaccination. This CDR3 reads CASATGHHNQPQHF. For the CDR3, the DNA is TGTGCCAGCGCTACCGGACACCACAATCAGCCCCAGCATTTT.